This paragraph covers one TCR beta chain sequence. The data were obtained in a study of blood T cell repertoires in COVID-19. TCRdb keeps only in-frame clones here, not all; method: immunoSEQ multiplex PCR. The repertoire consists of some 70,000 clones, with roughly nine tenths occurring once and the leading ten covering approximately 2.7%. This CDR3 has 14 residues. Germline V lookup: CDR1 SGHTS, CDR2 YDEGEE. Losses at the gene ends were 0 bases for V and 4 bases for J; bases not matched to a gene: 4. This sequence originates from a man aged 50 or older with acute or convalescent COVID-19. The material sequenced was peripheral blood. The chain joins TRBV5-8 to TRBJ2-7; 7 bases are shared with TRBD1. CDR3 nucleotide sequence: TGTGCCAGCAGCTTGGAACAGGGGAAGTACGAGCAGTACGTC. It translates to CASSLEQGKYEQYV.